The next 15 T cell receptor beta chains were all read from a single sample in a study of blood T cell repertoires in COVID-19. Method: immunoSEQ multiplex PCR; TCRdb's copy keeps in-frame clones and lacks some. The sample holds 300,000 or so clones, just over 85% seen once. Source material: PBMCs or T cells enriched from blood (not recorded which). The receptors shown here come from a woman between 18 and 29 years old who had recovered from COVID-19.

The rearrangement links TRBV30 to TRBJ1-1; 9 nucleotides agree with TRBD1. V lost 0 bases, J lost 5 bases, and 4 bases stayed unmatched. Germline V gives CDR1 GTSNPN, CDR2 SVGIG (reference sequence). The length of the CDR3 is 14 residues. CDR3 bases: TGTGCCTGGAGTGTTGGACAGGGGAAGACTGAAGCTTTCTTT. It encodes CAWSVGQGKTEAFF.

CDR3 region: CASSRPGEAFF. DNA for the CDR3: TGTGCCAGCTCACGGCCAGGGGAAGCTTTCTTT. The chain is built from TRBV18 and TRBJ1-1; possibly TRBD1 for D (5 bases). V lost 4 bases and J 8 bases, leaving 8 bases between the germline ends. The germline CDR1 and CDR2 sequences are KGHSH and LQKENI. The CDR3 extends over 11 amino acids.

The J gene is TRBJ2-3, the V gene TRBV4-1, with D perhaps TRBD1 (6 bases). Deletions cut 3 bases from V and 2 bases from J, with 21 bases between. CDR3 length equals 18 residues. Per germline, CDR1 MGHRA and CDR2 YSYEKL. CDR3 region: CASSHPPMRGHSTDTQYF. The CDR3 region has the DNA TGCGCCAGCAGCCACCCACCAATGAGGGGACACTCCACAGATACGCAGTATTTT.

V and J are TRBV27 and TRBJ1-1; no definite D call. This CDR3 region has 13 residues. Germline assignment: CDR1 MNHEY and CDR2 SMNVEV (reference sequence). Trimming took 6 bases from V and 5 from J, leaving 13 bases between them. In DNA form, the CDR3 reads TGTGCCAGCAGGCAGATCCCGGGGACTGAAGCTTTCTTT. Residues: CASRQIPGTEAFF.

In its sample, this clone was seen a few times. The same CDR3 arises from other DNA sequences in this sample as well. V usage is TRBV7-9 and J usage is TRBJ1-5; 7 bases line up with TRBD1. Germline values: CDR1 SEHNR, CDR2 FQNEAQ (reference sequence). The CDR3 is 14 residues long. J was trimmed by 2 bases and V by 5 bases; bases with no gene match: 3. The CDR3 region is CASSPTGGNQPQHF. CDR3 DNA sequence: TGTGCCAGCAGCCCCACAGGGGGCAATCAGCCCCAGCATTTT.

This clone was counted a few times. The chain has TRBV15 and TRBJ1-2; possible D gene TRBD1, 6 bases. CDR3 length equals 14 residues. Germline CDR1 reads LNHNV; CDR2 reads YYDKDF (reference sequence). V lost 4 bases and J 6 bases, leaving 15 bases between the germline ends. CDR3 coding DNA: TGTGCCACCAGCACCCCCTCACGGACAGATGGCTACACCTTC. It yields the protein CATSTPSRTDGYTF.

DNA of the CDR3: TGTGCCAGCAGCCAAGGGGTAGGGGGGGCAGAGACCCAGTACTTC. This gives the protein CASSQGVGGAETQYF. V usage is TRBV7-8 and J usage is TRBJ2-5; D possibly corresponds to TRBD2 (7 bases). Germline V lookup: CDR1 SGHVS, CDR2 FQNEAQ. With 5 bases removed from V and 4 bases from J, the gap between germline ends came to 17 bases. The CDR3 consists of 15 residues.

This CDR3 is CAISDYNRGRVNEQFF. The CDR3 DNA is TGTGCCATCAGTGACTACAACAGGGGGCGGGTCAATGAGCAGTTCTTC. This chain connects TRBV10-3 to TRBJ2-1, with 9 bases matching TRBD1. J was trimmed by 6 bases and V by 3 bases; bases with no gene match: 9. Germline V gene sequence: CDR1 ENHRY, CDR2 SYGVKD. CDR3 length equals 16 residues.

The chain carries TRBV7-2 and TRBJ2-3, with a possible D match to TRBD2 (6 bases). The germline CDR1 and CDR2 sequences are SGHTA and FQGNSA. The CDR3 covers 17 residues. Trimming shortened V by 2 bases and J by 4 bases, and 19 bases separated the two germline ends. CDR3 DNA sequence: TGTGCCAGCAGCTTAATGGGGGGACTTACGGGCGCAGATACGCAGTATTTT. This sequence encodes CASSLMGGLTGADTQYF.

The chain uses TRBV6-5 and TRBJ2-7, with 7 bases identical to TRBD1. The ends lost 8 bases at V and 5 bases at J; junction bases unmatched: 3. Germline lookup yields CDR1 MNHEY and CDR2 SVGAGI. The CDR3 spans 11 residues. The DNA of the CDR3 is TGTGCCAGCCGTACAGGGGACGAGCAGTACTTC. It yields the protein CASRTGDEQYF.

The chain employs TRBV5-4 and TRBJ1-2; 7 bases line up with TRBD1. Germline CDR1 is SGHNT and CDR2 is YYREEE (reference sequence). V shed 4 bases and J 8 bases; nucleotides not matched to a gene: 14. This CDR3 has 15 residues. In nucleotides, the CDR3 is TGTGCCAGCAGCCCGGAAGGGGGCGATAGAGGGGGCTACACCTTC. Encoded protein: CASSPEGGDRGGYTF.

The chain has TRBV7-2 and TRBJ2-5; 7 bases match TRBD1. The CDR3 is 16 amino acids. With 1 base clipped from V and 5 bases from J, the junction kept 10 bases outside the gene matches. CDR1 and CDR2 from the germline V gene are SGHTA and FQGNSA. CDR3 residues: CASSLVGPGGAETQYF. The CDR3 DNA is TGTGCCAGCAGCTTAGTTGGGCCAGGGGGTGCGGAGACCCAGTACTTC.

CDR3 bases: TGTGCCACCAGTGGGGATAGGGCCGAGGGAGATGAAAAACTGTTTTTT. This sequence encodes CATSGDRAEGDEKLFF. V gene TRBV24-1 combines with J gene TRBJ1-4; D unresolved. Germline CDR1 and CDR2: KGHDR and SFDVKD. Trimming removed 5 bases from V and 6 bases from J, with 18 bases in between. The CDR3 loop spans 16 amino acids.

V gene TRBV18 combines with J gene TRBJ1-3, with D tentatively TRBD1 (5 bases). The length of the CDR3 is 16 residues. Germline CDR1 and CDR2: KGHSH and LQKENI. Trimming stripped 5 bases from V and 8 bases from J, with 22 bases between. CDR3: CASSSTQGRGGDTIYF. CDR3 DNA sequence: TGTGCCAGCTCATCAACGCAAGGGAGGGGCGGAGACACCATATATTTT.

The rearrangement uses TRBV9 and TRBJ2-5; D might be TRBD2 (6 bases). V shed 4 bases and J shed 5 bases, with 18 bases lying between them. This CDR3 has 15 residues. From germline, CDR1 is SGDLS and CDR2 YYNGEE. The CDR3 DNA follows: TGTGCCAGCAGCCCCTTCGGGAGAGGGCAGGAGACCCAGTACTTC. It codes for CASSPFGRGQETQYF.